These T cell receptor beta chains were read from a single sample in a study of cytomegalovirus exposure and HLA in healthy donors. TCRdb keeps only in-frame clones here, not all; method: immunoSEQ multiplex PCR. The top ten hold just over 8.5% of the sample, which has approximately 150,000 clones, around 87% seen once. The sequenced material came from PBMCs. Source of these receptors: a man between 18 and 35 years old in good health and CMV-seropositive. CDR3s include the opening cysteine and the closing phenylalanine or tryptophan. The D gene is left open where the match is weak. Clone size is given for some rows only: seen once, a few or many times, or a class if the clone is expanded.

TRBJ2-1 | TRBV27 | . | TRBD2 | CASSSSASGLASDEQFF | TGTGCCAGCAGTTCGAGCGCCTCGGGACTAGCCTCAGATGAGCAGTTCTTC
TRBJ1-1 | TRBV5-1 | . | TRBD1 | CASSFAGTVLVSFF | TGCGCCAGCAGCTTTGCCGGGACAGTCCTTGTTTCTTTCTTT
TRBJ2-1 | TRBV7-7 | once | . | CASSPTPPGEPGNEQFF | TGTGCTAGCAGCCCAACCCCCCCGGGAGAACCTGGGAATGAGCAGTTCTTC
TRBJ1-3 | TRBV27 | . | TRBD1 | CASSPTDRAGNTIYF | TGTGCCAGCAGTCCCACGGACAGGGCTGGAAACACCATATATTTT
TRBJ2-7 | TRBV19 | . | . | CASSIGGLEQYF | TGTGCCAGTAGTATCGGAGGACTCGAGCAGTACTTC
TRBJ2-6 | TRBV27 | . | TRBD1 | CASSLRGTGVSGANVLTF | TGTGCCAGCAGTTTAAGAGGGACAGGCGTCTCTGGGGCCAACGTCCTGACTTTC
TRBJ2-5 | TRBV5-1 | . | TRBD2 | CASSLGLAMQTQYF | TGCGCCAGCAGCTTGGGACTAGCGATGCAGACCCAGTACTTC
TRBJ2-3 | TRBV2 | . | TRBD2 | CASDRTSGAQDTQYF | TGTGCCAGCGATCGGACTAGCGGGGCCCAAGATACGCAGTATTTT
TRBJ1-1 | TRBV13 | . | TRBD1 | CASSLGQGTSGVEAFF | TGTGCCAGCAGCTTGGGACAGGGAACATCCGGAGTCGAAGCTTTCTTT
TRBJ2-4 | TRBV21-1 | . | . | CASSKVIIELVVLLAKNIQYF | TGTGCCAGCAGCAAAGTCATTATAGAACTAGTGGTTTTGTTAGCCAAAAACATTCAGTACTTC
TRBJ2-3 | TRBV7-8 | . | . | CASSPFLTDTQYF | TGTGCCAGCAGCCCCTTCCTCACAGATACGCAGTATTTT
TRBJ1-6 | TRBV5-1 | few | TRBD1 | CASSLEGAGTPLHF | TGCGCCAGCAGCTTGGAGGGGGCCGGTACACCCCTCCACTTT
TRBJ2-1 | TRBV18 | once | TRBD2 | CASSRGTSSNEQFF | TGTGCCAGCTCACGCGGGACTAGCTCAAATGAGCAGTTCTTC
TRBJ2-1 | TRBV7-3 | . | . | CASSPTGVNEQFF | TGTGCCAGCAGTCCAACGGGGGTCAATGAGCAGTTCTTC
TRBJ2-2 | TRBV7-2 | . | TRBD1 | CASSETGTESGELFF | TGTGCCAGCAGCGAAACCGGGACAGAGAGTGGGGAGCTGTTTTTT
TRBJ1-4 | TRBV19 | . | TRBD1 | CASRSPTGDINEKLFF | TGTGCCAGTAGGAGCCCTACAGGGGACATTAATGAAAAACTGTTTTTT
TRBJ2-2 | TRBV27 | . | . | CASSHQLGVGTGELFF | TGTGCCAGCAGTCATCAGTTAGGGGTGGGCACCGGGGAGCTGTTTTTT
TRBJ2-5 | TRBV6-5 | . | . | CASSYRLPGVGETQYF | TGTGCCAGCAGTTACCGCCTCCCCGGAGTGGGAGAGACCCAGTACTTC
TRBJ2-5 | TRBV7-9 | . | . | CASPAGSQETQYF | TGTGCCAGCCCCGCTGGGAGCCAAGAGACCCAGTACTTC
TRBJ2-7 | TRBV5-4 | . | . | CASSSTGPYEQYF | TGTGCCAGCAGCTCGACGGGTCCCTACGAGCAGTACTTC
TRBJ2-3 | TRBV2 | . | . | CASSESMVARATQYF | TGTGCCAGCAGTGAATCGATGGTGGCGCGGGCTACGCAGTATTTT
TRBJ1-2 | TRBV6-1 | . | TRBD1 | CASSENSDRFYTF | TGTGCCAGCAGTGAAAACTCGGACAGGTTCTACACCTTC
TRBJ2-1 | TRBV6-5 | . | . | CASSYSRRAYNEQFF | TGTGCCAGCAGTTACTCGAGGAGAGCCTACAATGAGCAGTTCTTC
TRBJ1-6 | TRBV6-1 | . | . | CASSEAKFLSSYNSPLHF | TGTGCCAGCAGTGAAGCAAAGTTCCTCAGCTCCTATAATTCACCCCTCCACTTT
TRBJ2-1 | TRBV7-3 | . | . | CASSSGSGYEQFF | TGTGCCAGCAGCTCGGGGAGCGGGTATGAGCAGTTCTTC
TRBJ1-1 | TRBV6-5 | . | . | CASSPAGGWNTEAFF | TGTGCCAGCAGCCCCGCAGGTGGATGGAACACTGAAGCTTTCTTT
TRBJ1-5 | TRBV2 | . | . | CASNLAGDNQPQHF | TGTGCCAGCAATCTGGCAGGGGATAATCAGCCCCAGCATTTT
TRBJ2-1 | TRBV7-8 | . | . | CASRTSLLGGLYNEQFF | TGTGCCAGCAGGACCTCCCTTCTCGGGGGGCTTTACAATGAGCAGTTCTTC